This T cell receptor (beta chain) was obtained from a study of breast tumors, draining lymph nodes, adjacent tissues. This clonotype has a count of ten or more. TCRdb re-analysed the multiplex PCR reads in MiXCR, keeping a single row per CDR3 protein. The table lists approximately 140,000 distinct CDR3 sequences, 32% of them singletons. V dropped 0 bases and J dropped 6 bases, with 7 bases sitting between them. In germline, CDR1 is LGHNA, CDR2 YSLEER. This CDR3 has 13 residues. Samples came from axillary lymph nodes draining the breast cancer. The TCR was taken from a female donor with breast cancer. Some clones in this sample may be carry-over from other donors' samples. V and J are TRBV4-3 and TRBJ2-3, with D perhaps matching TRBD2 (5 bases). Sequenced: axillary lymph node tissue. CDR3 sequence: CASSQEAVDTQYF. The CDR3 DNA follows: TGCGCCAGCAGCCAAGAAGCGGTCGATACGCAGTATTTT.